One and the same sample provided the 23 T cell receptor beta chains below, sequenced in a study of cytomegalovirus exposure and HLA in healthy donors (dated by TCRdb to 2016 to 2017). The method was the immunoSEQ multiplex PCR assay. For the multiplex PCR, a mixture combining 60 forward primers for TCR Vbeta segments and 13 reverse primers for TCR Jbeta segments was used. The clones in this table, taken by TCRdb from immuneACCESS, are in-frame only. Not every clone is retained; where verified, under half of the shortfall comes from an unresolved V gene, and the cause of the rest is unknown. The sample table shows roughly 100,000 clones, and around 80% are seen once. Of the sample, approximately 6.1% falls within the top ten clones. The specimen was PBMCs. These receptors were collected from a man between 18 and 35 years old in good health and CMV-seronegative.

This rearrangement joins TRBV5-1 to TRBJ1-1; possibly TRBD1 for D (6 bases). Germline CDR1 is SGHRS and CDR2 is YFSETQ. The CDR3 is 14 amino acids. V lost 4 bases and J 5 bases, leaving 15 bases between the germline ends. The DNA for the CDR3 is TGCGCCAGCAGCCCGGACAGATTTATAACTGAAGCTTTCTTT. Translated: CASSPDRFITEAFF.

The chain has TRBV6-5 and TRBJ1-5, with a weak D call TRBD1 (6 bases). Germline loops: CDR1 MNHEY, CDR2 SVGAGI. This CDR3 comprises 15 residues. V was cut by 6 bases and J by 1 base, with 13 bases left in between. The CDR3 spells CASRPGHPSNQPQHF. The CDR3 DNA sequence: TGTGCCAGCAGGCCGGGACACCCGAGCAATCAGCCCCAGCATTTT.

The chain carries TRBV19 and TRBJ2-3; D is uncertain. Germline CDR1 is LNHDA and CDR2 is SQIVND (reference sequence). The CDR3 totals 15 residues. V was trimmed by 3 bases and J by 1 base, leaving 11 bases between them. CDR3: CASSMVSRGTDTQYF. DNA of the CDR3: TGTGCCAGTAGTATGGTTAGCCGGGGCACAGATACGCAGTATTTT.

The CDR3, as DNA: TGTGCCAGCAGTTTCGCGGGCCGATATAATTCACCCCTCCACTTT. Translated, it gives CASSFAGRYNSPLHF. This chain joins TRBV27 and TRBJ1-6; D is undetermined. CDR1 and CDR2 (germline): MNHEY, SMNVEV (reference sequence). V shed 3 bases and J shed 4 bases, with 10 bases lying between them. The CDR3 runs 15 residues.

This chain connects TRBV9 to TRBJ2-7; the match to TRBD2 covers 7 bases. V lost 5 bases and J lost 11; bases outside the gene matches: 16. The length of the CDR3 is 14 residues. Germline V gives CDR1 SGDLS, CDR2 YYNGEE. Written as DNA, the CDR3 is TGTGCCAGCAGTCCAACAGCTAGCGGCCTATATGAGTACTTC. The encoded protein is CASSPTASGLYEYF.

The chain uses TRBV5-1 and TRBJ2-7, with 10 bases lining up with TRBD1. This CDR3 is 14 amino acids long. Germline CDR1 reads SGHRS; CDR2 reads YFSETQ. Trimming removed 3 bases from V and 6 bases from J; junction bases left unmatched: 6. The CDR3 DNA follows: TGCGCCAGCAGCTCCCGGGACAGGGGTAGCGAGCAGTACTTC. It encodes CASSSRDRGSEQYF.

The J gene is TRBJ2-7, the V gene TRBV28, with TRBD1 matching over 10 bases. J gave up 3 bases and V 4 bases, and 3 bases lay outside the gene matches. CDR3 length: 14 residues. The germline CDR1 and CDR2 sequences are MDHEN and SYDVKM. CDR3 in amino acids: CASSSGQGDYEQYF. CDR3 coding DNA: TGTGCCAGCAGTTCTGGACAGGGGGACTACGAGCAGTACTTC.

This rearrangement joins TRBV5-1 to TRBJ1-2, with TRBD1 matching 8 bases. The CDR3 has 13 amino acids. The V segment lost 9 bases and the J segment 3 bases; nucleotides outside the gene matches: 7. Germline V gene lookup returns CDR1 SGHRS and CDR2 YFSETQ. CDR3 sequence reads: CATRTGWDYGYTF. CDR3 DNA: TGCGCCACCCGGACAGGGTGGGACTATGGCTACACCTTC.

V and J are TRBV5-6 and TRBJ2-7; D is possibly TRBD1 (5 bases). Germline CDR1 reads SGHDT; CDR2 reads YYEEEE. CDR3 length: 12 residues. Trimming removed 6 bases from V and 5 bases from J, with 12 bases in between. In DNA, the CDR3 is TGTGCCAGCACCAGAGAAGGGGACGAGCAGTACTTC. Translated: CASTREGDEQYF.

In this sample, this clone turned up once. This rearrangement joins TRBV7-2 to TRBJ2-7, with 8 nucleotides matching TRBD1. The junction had 9 bases not matched to a gene; V was cut back by 3 bases and J by 5 bases. Germline values: CDR1 SGHTA, CDR2 FQGNSA. The CDR3 runs to 15 residues. CDR3 DNA sequence: TGTGCCAGCAGCTTTTCTTCAGGGGGCGCGAACGAGCAGTACTTC. It translates to CASSFSSGGANEQYF.

This clone was found a few times. V gene TRBV19 combines with J gene TRBJ2-7, with D possibly TRBD1 on 6 matching bases. Germline V lookup: CDR1 LNHDA, CDR2 SQIVND (reference sequence). The V end lost 6 bases, the J end lost 1 base, and 7 bases lay between the germline ends. The CDR3 extends over 12 amino acids. The CDR3 region has the DNA TGTGCCAGTAGACAGGGATCCTACGAGCAGTACTTC. It is translated as CASRQGSYEQYF.

CDR3 DNA: TGTGCCAGTAGCGGGAGGACAGATACGCAGTATTTT. Encoded protein: CASSGRTDTQYF. V and J are TRBV19 and TRBJ2-3; 7 nucleotides match TRBD2. V lost 6 bases and J lost 3; bases outside the gene matches: 0. Per the germline V gene, CDR1 is LNHDA and CDR2 is SQIVND (reference sequence). This CDR3 comprises 12 residues.

The chain combines TRBV11-3 with TRBJ1-2, with no clear D. The V gene lost 1 base and the J gene lost 4 bases, with 7 bases spanning the gap. This CDR3 has 13 amino acids. Germline V CDR1 and CDR2: SGHNT, YENEEA. In nucleotides, the CDR3 is TGTGCCAGCAGCTTAGGAGGGATCTATGGCTACACCTTC. This sequence encodes CASSLGGIYGYTF.

The J gene is TRBJ2-2, the V gene TRBV7-3; D not resolved. Germline V CDR1 and CDR2: SGHTA, FQGTGA. V lost 5 bases, J lost 2 bases, and 12 bases lay in between. There are 15 residues in the CDR3. CDR3: CASSRGVANTGELFF. In DNA form, the CDR3 reads TGTGCCAGCAGCCGCGGAGTAGCCAACACCGGGGAGCTGTTTTTT.

V and J are TRBV6-4 and TRBJ1-1; 7 nucleotides agree with TRBD1. CDR3 length equals 12 residues. Germline V gene data show CDR1 as MRHNA and CDR2 as SNTAGT. V was pared by 5 bases and J by 7 bases, with 4 bases of the junction left unmatched. DNA of the CDR3: TGTGCCAGCAGTAATCGACAGGGTGAAGCTTTCTTT. Translating it yields CASSNRQGEAFF.

This sequence joins TRBV6-5 and TRBJ1-5; unclear D gene. The CDR3 runs 14 residues. Per the germline V gene, CDR1 is MNHEY and CDR2 is SVGAGI. Trimming took 2 bases from V and 3 from J, leaving 8 bases between them. The CDR3 nucleotides are TGTGCCAGCAGTTACGGCGGTGACAATCAGCCCCAGCATTTT. Translating gives CASSYGGDNQPQHF.

The chain joins TRBV28 to TRBJ1-2, with D unresolved. CDR3 length: 12 amino acids. Trimming stripped 11 bases from V and 6 bases from J, with 16 bases between. Germline CDR1 reads MDHEN; CDR2 reads SYDVKM. In nucleotides, the CDR3 is TGTGCCCTCGAGGGCGGCGGAGATGGCTACACCTTC. Translation gives CALEGGGDGYTF.

The rearrangement links TRBV5-3 to TRBJ2-3; no reliable D call. TRBV5-3 has ORF status, its function being uncertain. There are 15 residues in the CDR3. V dropped 1 base and J dropped 3 bases, with 12 bases sitting between them. For the CDR3, the DNA is TGTGCCAGAAGCTTGTTAACACCCCCTACAGATACGCAGTATTTT. It translates to CARSLLTPPTDTQYF.

This chain joins TRBV7-8 and TRBJ1-1; D unresolved. V lost 3 bases, J lost 0 bases, and 8 bases lay in between. CDR1 is SGHVS, CDR2 FQNEAQ, per germline. The CDR3 totals 14 residues. CDR3 in amino acids: CASSFPSMNTEAFF. The CDR3, as DNA: TGTGCCAGCAGCTTCCCAAGCATGAACACTGAAGCTTTCTTT.

This chain joins TRBV28 and TRBJ1-4; D is ambiguous. This CDR3 is built from 14 residues. V shed 3 bases and J shed 7 bases, with 12 bases lying between them. Germline V gene data show CDR1 as MDHEN and CDR2 as SYDVKM. In DNA form, the CDR3 reads TGTGCCAGCAGTTTCAGGTCCGGAAGTGAAAAACTGTTTTTT. This gives the protein CASSFRSGSEKLFF.

The chain employs TRBV10-2 and TRBJ2-7; D might be TRBD2 (6 bases). The CDR3 spans 12 residues. Trimming pared 3 bases from V and 8 bases from J, leaving 11 bases between. In germline, CDR1 is WSHSY, CDR2 SAAADI. The CDR3 nucleotides read TGCGCCAGCAGTGACCCCGGGGGTAAGCAGTACTTC. This codes for CASSDPGGKQYF.

This chain joins TRBV6-6 and TRBJ1-2; D unresolved. V dropped 5 bases and J dropped 3 bases, with 7 bases sitting between them. In germline, CDR1 is MNHNY, CDR2 SVGAGI (reference sequence). The CDR3 is 12 residues long. CDR3 region: CASSNPDYGYTF. The CDR3 DNA sequence: TGTGCCAGCAGTAACCCAGACTATGGCTACACCTTC.

This clone was observed a handful of times. This rearrangement joins TRBV6-6 to TRBJ1-5; TRBD1 aligns across 8 bases. Germline V gene sequence: CDR1 MNHNY, CDR2 SVGAGI (reference sequence). The CDR3 has 14 amino acids. Trimming took 10 bases from V and 2 from J; bases not matched to a gene: 7. CDR3 DNA: TGTGCCACTCAGAAGGACAGGGGCAATCAGCCCCAGCATTTT. This encodes CATQKDRGNQPQHF.